These 10 T cell receptor beta chains came from one sample sequenced in a study of blood T cell repertoires in COVID-19. Clones were sequenced by immunoSEQ multiplex PCR, and TCRdb holds only the in-frame ones, with some missing. The sample carries 350,000 or so clones, almost 90% recorded once. Sequences were obtained from PBMCs or T cells enriched from blood (not recorded which). The receptors derive from a woman in her twenties or thirties who had been exposed to COVID-19.

J is TRBJ1-5 and V is TRBV19; 9 bases agree with TRBD1. There are 16 residues in the CDR3. Germline V lookup: CDR1 LNHDA, CDR2 SQIVND (reference sequence). The trim removed 5 bases at V and 7 bases at J, leaving 12 bases unmatched. The CDR3 reads CASSAAGTGSHQPQHF. The DNA for the CDR3 is TGTGCCAGTAGTGCCGCAGGGACAGGGAGCCACCAGCCCCAGCATTTT.

The chain recombines TRBV28 with TRBJ1-4, with D perhaps matching TRBD1 (6 bases). Germline V gene lookup returns CDR1 MDHEN and CDR2 SYDVKM. V was shortened by 5 bases and J by 0 bases, with 13 bases between the two germline ends. The CDR3 has 16 amino acids. The DNA for the CDR3 is TGTGCCAGCAGTAGCGGACAGTTTGCAACTAATGAAAAACTGTTTTTT. It is translated as CASSSGQFATNEKLFF. The full variable domain, completed using reference TRBV28 and TRBJ1-4, is DVKVTQSSRYLVKRTGEKVFLECVQDMDHENMFWYRQDPGLGLRLIYFSYDVKMKEKGDIPEGYSVSREKKERFSLILESASTNQTSMYLCASSSGQFATNEKLFFGSGTQLSVL.

The J gene is TRBJ2-1, the V gene TRBV11-3; 8 bases match TRBD2. CDR3 length equals 16 residues. V was pared by 5 bases and J by 0 bases, with 6 bases of the junction left unmatched. Germline V lookup: CDR1 SGHNT, CDR2 YENEEA. The CDR3 DNA sequence: TGTGCCAGCAGCCGCGGGAGGACCTACTCCTACAATGAGCAGTTCTTC. Encoded protein: CASSRGRTYSYNEQFF.

The chain recombines TRBV12-3 or TRBV12-4 with TRBJ2-7; 7 nucleotides match TRBD1. J lost 4 bases, V lost 2 bases, and 2 bases had no gene match. The CDR3 is 13 amino acids. The CDR3 coding sequence is TGTGCCAGCAGTTTATACAGGGGATACGAGCAGTACTTC. Translated: CASSLYRGYEQYF.

The chain recombines TRBV5-1 with TRBJ2-5, with TRBD1 identical over 10 bases. The CDR3 sequence is 15 residues long. Per the germline V gene, CDR1 is SGHRS and CDR2 is YFSETQ. Losses at the gene ends were 6 bases for V and 2 bases for J; bases not matched to a gene: 7. This chain's CDR3 is CASTRTGGRQETQYF. As DNA, the CDR3 is TGCGCCAGCACTAGGACAGGGGGGCGTCAAGAGACCCAGTACTTC.

V and J are TRBV15 and TRBJ1-1; D is perhaps TRBD1 (5 bases). Trimming pared 1 base from V and 3 bases from J, leaving 21 bases between. The CDR3 is 18 amino acids. CDR1 is LNHNV and CDR2 is YYDKDF in the germline V gene (reference sequence). DNA for the CDR3: TGTGCCACCAGCAGAGCTAGGGGAAACCTTAAGGGGTACACTGAAGCTTTCTTT. Encoded protein: CATSRARGNLKGYTEAFF.

This chain uses TRBV6-5 with TRBJ1-2, with D tentatively TRBD1 (5 bases). V was shortened by 2 bases and J by 7 bases, with 8 bases between the two germline ends. The CDR3 loop spans 12 amino acids. Germline V gives CDR1 MNHEY, CDR2 SVGAGI. The CDR3 here is CASSYEGVGYTF. The CDR3 DNA follows: TGTGCCAGCAGTTACGAAGGGGTTGGCTACACCTTC.

The chain is built from TRBV19 and TRBJ2-3, with TRBD2 matching 8 bases. J was trimmed by 2 bases and V by 7 bases; bases with no gene match: 5. The germline V gene has CDR1 LNHDA and CDR2 SQIVND (reference sequence). The CDR3 consists of 14 residues. The CDR3 here is CASKTGGFTDTQYF. In DNA, the CDR3 is TGTGCCAGTAAGACGGGAGGGTTCACAGATACGCAGTATTTT.

The V call is TRBV19, the J call TRBJ2-1, with 9 bases that match TRBD1. Germline V lookup: CDR1 LNHDA, CDR2 SQIVND (reference sequence). The CDR3 contains 13 residues. J was trimmed by 10 bases and V by 10 bases; bases with no gene match: 11. This CDR3 is CATVEGTGREQFF. The CDR3 DNA sequence: TGTGCCACCGTCGAGGGGACAGGGAGAGAGCAGTTCTTC.

The chain employs TRBV28 and TRBJ1-2, with 8 bases fitting TRBD1. The CDR3 is 13 residues long. Germline assignment: CDR1 MDHEN and CDR2 SYDVKM. V was clipped by 8 bases and J by 4 bases; unmatched bases: 6. The CDR3, as DNA: TGTGCCAGCGTCCGGACAGGGCCCTATGGCTACACCTTC. Residues: CASVRTGPYGYTF.